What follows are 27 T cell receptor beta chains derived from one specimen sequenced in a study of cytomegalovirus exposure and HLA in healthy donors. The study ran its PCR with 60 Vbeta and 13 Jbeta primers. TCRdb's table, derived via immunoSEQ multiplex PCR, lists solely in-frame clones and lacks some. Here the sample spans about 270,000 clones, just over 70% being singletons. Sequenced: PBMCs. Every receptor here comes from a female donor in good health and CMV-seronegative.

The CDR3 sequence is CSVAGTGSIITDTQYF. The DNA for the CDR3 is TGCAGCGTTGCCGGGACAGGGAGTATTATCACAGATACGCAGTATTTT. The chain has TRBV29-1 and TRBJ2-3; 9 bases line up with TRBD1. This CDR3 is 16 amino acids long. V lost 4 bases to trimming and J lost 2 bases; unmatched junction nucleotides: 10. CDR1 is SQVTM, CDR2 ANQGSEA, per germline.

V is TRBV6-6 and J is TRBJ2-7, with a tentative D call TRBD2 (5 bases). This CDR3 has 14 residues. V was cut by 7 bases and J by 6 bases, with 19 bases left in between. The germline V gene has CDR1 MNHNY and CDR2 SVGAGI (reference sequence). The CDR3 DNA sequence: TGTGCCAGCACGATTAAGGGAGAGAAAGCCGAGCAGTACTTC. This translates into CASTIKGEKAEQYF.

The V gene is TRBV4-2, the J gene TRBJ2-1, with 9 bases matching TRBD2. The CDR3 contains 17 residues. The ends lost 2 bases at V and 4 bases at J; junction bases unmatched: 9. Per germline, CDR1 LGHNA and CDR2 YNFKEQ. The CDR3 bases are TGTGCCAGCAGCCAACCCCCCCTAGCGGGATCTTACAATGAGCAGTTCTTC. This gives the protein CASSQPPLAGSYNEQFF.

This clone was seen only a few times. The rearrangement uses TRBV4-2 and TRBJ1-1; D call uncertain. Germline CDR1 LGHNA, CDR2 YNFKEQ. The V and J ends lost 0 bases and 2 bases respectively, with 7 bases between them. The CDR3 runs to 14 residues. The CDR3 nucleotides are TGTGCCAGCAGCCAAGAGCGGTATAACACTGAAGCTTTCTTT. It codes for CASSQERYNTEAFF.

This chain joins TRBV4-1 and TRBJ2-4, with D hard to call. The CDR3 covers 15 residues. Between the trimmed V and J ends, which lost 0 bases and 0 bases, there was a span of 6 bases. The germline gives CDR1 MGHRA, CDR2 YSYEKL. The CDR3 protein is CASSQDGLAKNIQYF. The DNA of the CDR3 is TGCGCCAGCAGCCAAGACGGGTTAGCCAAAAACATTCAGTACTTC.

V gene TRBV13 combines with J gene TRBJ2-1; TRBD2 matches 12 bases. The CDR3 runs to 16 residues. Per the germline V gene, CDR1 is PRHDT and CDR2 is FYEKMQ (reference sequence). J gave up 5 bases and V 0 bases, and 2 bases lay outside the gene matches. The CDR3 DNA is TGTGCCAGCAGCTTAGGTCCTAGCGGGAGGGACAATGAGCAGTTCTTC. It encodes CASSLGPSGRDNEQFF.

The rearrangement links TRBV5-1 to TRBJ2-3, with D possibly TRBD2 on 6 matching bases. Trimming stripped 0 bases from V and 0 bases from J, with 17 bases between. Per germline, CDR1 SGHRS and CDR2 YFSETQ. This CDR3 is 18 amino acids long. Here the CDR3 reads CASSLGRDRTRSTDTQYF. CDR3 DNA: TGCGCCAGCAGCTTGGGGAGGGATCGGACCAGAAGCACAGATACGCAGTATTTT. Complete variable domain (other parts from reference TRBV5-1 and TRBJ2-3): KAGVTQTPRYLIKTRGQQVTLSCSPISGHRSVSWYQQTPGQGLQFLFEYFSETQRNKGNFPGRFSGRQFSNSRSEMNVSTLELGDSALYLCASSLGRDRTRSTDTQYFGPGTRLTVL.

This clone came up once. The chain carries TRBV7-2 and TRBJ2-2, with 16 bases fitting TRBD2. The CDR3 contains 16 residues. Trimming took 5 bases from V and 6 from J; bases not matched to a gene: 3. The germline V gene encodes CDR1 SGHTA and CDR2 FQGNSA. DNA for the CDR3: TGTGCCAGCAGCCTCGGGACTAGCGGGAGGGCCGGGGAGCTGTTTTTT. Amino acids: CASSLGTSGRAGELFF.

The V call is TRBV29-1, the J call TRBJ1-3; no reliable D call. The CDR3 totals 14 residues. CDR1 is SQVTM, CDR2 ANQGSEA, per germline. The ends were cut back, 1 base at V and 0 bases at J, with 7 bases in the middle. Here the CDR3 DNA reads TGCAGCGTTGAAGTGGACTTCTCTGGAAACACCATATATTTT. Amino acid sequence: CSVEVDFSGNTIYF.

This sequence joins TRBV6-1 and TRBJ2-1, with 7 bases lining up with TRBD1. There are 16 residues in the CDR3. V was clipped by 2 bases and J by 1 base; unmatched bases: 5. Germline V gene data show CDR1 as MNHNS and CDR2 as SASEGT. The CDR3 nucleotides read TGTGCCAGCAGTGAAAAAATACAGGGGTCCTACAATGAGCAGTTCTTC. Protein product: CASSEKIQGSYNEQFF.

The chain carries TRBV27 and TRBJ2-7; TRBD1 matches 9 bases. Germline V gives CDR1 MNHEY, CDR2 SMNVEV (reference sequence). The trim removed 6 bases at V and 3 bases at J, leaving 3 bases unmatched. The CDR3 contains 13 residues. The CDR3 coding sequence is TGTGCCAGCAGGGGGGACAGGGTCTACGAGCAGTACTTC. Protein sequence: CASRGDRVYEQYF.

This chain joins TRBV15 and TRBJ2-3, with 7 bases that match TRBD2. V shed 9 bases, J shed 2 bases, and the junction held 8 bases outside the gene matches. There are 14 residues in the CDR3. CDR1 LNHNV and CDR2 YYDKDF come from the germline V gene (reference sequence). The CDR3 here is CATRAGGITDTQYF. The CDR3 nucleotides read TGTGCCACGAGGGCCGGGGGGATCACAGATACGCAGTATTTT.

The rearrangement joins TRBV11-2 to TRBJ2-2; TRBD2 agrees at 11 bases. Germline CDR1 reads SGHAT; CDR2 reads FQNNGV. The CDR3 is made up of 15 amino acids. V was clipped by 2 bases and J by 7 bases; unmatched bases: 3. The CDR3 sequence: CASSLLSGRGGELFF. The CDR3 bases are TGTGCCAGCAGCTTACTTAGCGGGAGGGGCGGGGAGCTGTTTTTT.

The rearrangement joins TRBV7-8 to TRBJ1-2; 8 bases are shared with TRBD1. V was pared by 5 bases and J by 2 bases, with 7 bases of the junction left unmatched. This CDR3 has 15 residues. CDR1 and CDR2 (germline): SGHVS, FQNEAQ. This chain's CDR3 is CASSPHRGRNYGYTF. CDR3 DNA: TGTGCCAGCAGCCCACACAGGGGGAGGAACTATGGCTACACCTTC.

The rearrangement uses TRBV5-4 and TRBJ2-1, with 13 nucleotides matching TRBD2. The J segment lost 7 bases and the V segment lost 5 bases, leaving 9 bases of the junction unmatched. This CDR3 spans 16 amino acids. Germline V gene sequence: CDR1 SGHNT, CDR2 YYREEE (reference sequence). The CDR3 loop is CASRDAGLAGRNEQFF. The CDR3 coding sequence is TGTGCCAGCAGGGACGCGGGACTAGCGGGGCGGAATGAGCAGTTCTTC.

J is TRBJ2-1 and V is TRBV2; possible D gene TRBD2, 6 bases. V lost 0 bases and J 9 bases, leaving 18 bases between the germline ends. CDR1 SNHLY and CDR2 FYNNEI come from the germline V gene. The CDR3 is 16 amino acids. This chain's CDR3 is CASSEAGLAYFLEQFF. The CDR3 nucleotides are TGTGCCAGCAGTGAAGCGGGTCTAGCGTACTTTCTTGAGCAGTTCTTC. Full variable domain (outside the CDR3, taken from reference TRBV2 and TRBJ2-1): EPEVTQTPSHQVTQMGQEVILRCVPISNHLYFYWYRQILGQKVEFLVSFYNNEISEKSEIFDDQFSVERPDGSNFTLKIRSTKLEDSAMYFCASSEAGLAYFLEQFFGPGTRLTVL.

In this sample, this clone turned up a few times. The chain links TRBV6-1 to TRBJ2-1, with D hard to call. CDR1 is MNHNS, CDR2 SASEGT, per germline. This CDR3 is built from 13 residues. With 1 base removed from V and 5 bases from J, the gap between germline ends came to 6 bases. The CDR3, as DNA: TGTGCCAGCAGTGAAGACGTAGACAATGAGCAGTTCTTC. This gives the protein CASSEDVDNEQFF.

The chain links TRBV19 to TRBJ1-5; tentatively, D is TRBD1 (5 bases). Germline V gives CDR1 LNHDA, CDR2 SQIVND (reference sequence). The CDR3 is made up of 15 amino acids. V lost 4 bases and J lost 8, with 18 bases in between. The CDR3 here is CASSSALFRVEPQHF. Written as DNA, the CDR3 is TGTGCCAGTAGTAGCGCCCTTTTCAGGGTAGAGCCCCAGCATTTT.

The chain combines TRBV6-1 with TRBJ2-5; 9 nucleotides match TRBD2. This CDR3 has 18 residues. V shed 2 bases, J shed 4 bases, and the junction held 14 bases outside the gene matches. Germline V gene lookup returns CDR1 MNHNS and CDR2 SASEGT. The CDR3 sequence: CASSELRTSEGVGETQYF. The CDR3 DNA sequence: TGTGCCAGCAGTGAACTCCGGACTAGCGAGGGAGTAGGAGAGACCCAGTACTTC.

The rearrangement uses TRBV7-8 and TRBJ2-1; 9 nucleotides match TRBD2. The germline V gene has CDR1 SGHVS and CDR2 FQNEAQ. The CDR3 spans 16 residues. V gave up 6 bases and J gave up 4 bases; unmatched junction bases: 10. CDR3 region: CASRGGSGSSYNEQFF. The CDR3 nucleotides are TGTGCCAGCAGGGGGGGTAGCGGGAGCTCTTACAATGAGCAGTTCTTC.

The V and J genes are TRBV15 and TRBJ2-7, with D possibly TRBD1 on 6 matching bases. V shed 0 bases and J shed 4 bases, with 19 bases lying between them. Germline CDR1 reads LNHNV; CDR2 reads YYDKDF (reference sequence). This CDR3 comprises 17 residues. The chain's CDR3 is CATSRDKVPGARYEQYF. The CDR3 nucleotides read TGTGCCACCAGCAGAGATAAGGTCCCAGGGGCCAGGTACGAGCAGTACTTC.

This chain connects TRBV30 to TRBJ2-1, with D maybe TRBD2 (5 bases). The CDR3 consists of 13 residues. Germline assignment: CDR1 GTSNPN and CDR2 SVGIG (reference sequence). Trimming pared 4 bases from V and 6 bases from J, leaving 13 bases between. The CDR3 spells CAWTSSAPNEQFF. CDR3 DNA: TGTGCCTGGACTAGCTCAGCACCCAATGAGCAGTTCTTC.

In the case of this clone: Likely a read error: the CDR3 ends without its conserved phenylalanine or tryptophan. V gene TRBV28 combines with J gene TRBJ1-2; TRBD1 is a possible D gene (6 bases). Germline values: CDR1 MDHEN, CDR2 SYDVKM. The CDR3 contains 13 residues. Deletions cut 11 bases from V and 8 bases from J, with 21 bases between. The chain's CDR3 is CAGGSRQGFGYTL. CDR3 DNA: TGTGCCGGGGGTAGTCGGCAGGGGTTCGGCTACACCCTC.

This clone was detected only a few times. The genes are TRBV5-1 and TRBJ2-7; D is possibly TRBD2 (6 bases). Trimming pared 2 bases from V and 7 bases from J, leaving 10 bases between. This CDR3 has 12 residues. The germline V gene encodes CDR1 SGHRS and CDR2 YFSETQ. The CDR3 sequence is CASSFSGTEQYF. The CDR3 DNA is TGCGCCAGCAGCTTTTCCGGGACTGAGCAGTACTTC.

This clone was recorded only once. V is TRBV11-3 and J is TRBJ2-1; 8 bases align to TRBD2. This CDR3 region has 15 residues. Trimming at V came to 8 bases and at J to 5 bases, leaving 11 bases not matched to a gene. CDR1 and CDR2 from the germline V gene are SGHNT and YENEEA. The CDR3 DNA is TGTGCCAGCGCTGACGGCAGCGGGAGACACAATGAGCAGTTCTTC. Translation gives CASADGSGRHNEQFF.

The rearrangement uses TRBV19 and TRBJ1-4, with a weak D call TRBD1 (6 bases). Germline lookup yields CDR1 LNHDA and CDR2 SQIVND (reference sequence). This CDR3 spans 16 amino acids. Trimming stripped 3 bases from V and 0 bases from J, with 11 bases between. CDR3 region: CASSMPTGPTNEKLFF. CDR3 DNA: TGTGCCAGTAGTATGCCGACAGGTCCAACTAATGAAAAACTGTTTTTT.

In DNA, the CDR3 is TGTGCTAGTGGTTTGGTACCTAGAACCTACGAGCAGTACTTC. This codes for CASGLVPRTYEQYF. The chain employs TRBV12-5 and TRBJ2-7, with D unresolved. The length of the CDR3 is 14 residues. Germline V gives CDR1 LGHNT, CDR2 FRNRAP. The V gene lost 0 bases and the J gene lost 2 bases, with 8 bases spanning the gap.